These 2 T cell receptor beta chains were all obtained from the same sample, sequenced in a study of blood T cells in healthy people across ages. Using a J-beta primer mix together with a sample-barcoded 5' primer, a second PCR was run for roughly 6 to 12 cycles. One entry per CDR3 protein results from TCRdb running MiXCR on the 5' RACE reads. The sample lists about 1.6 million distinct CDR3 sequences, around 36% occurring once. Material for sequencing was blood. The receptor set was obtained from a young woman in good health.

The table lists this clonotype with a few counts. The junction shows a germline mismatch at one end, possibly a read error. V gene TRBV4-1 combines with J gene TRBJ1-5; D ambiguous. Germline V gene data show CDR1 as MGHRA and CDR2 as YSYEKL. CDR3 length equals 13 residues. The CDR3 loop reads CASSQGIGQPQHF. In DNA form, the CDR3 reads TGCGCCAGCAGTCAAGGGATTGGACAGCCCCAGCATTTT.

This clonotype was observed a handful of times. J is TRBJ2-5 and V is TRBV20-1, with 9 bases matching TRBD1. CDR3 length: 13 amino acids. Per germline, CDR1 DFQATT and CDR2 SNEGSKA (reference sequence). J was trimmed by 5 bases and V by 6 bases; bases with no gene match: 7. CDR3 amino acids: CSARQGDWETQYF. CDR3 DNA: TGCAGTGCGCGACAGGGGGACTGGGAGACCCAGTACTTC.